The 26 T cell receptor beta chains below were found in one sample sequenced in a study of regulatory T cells in long-lasting Graves disease. Assembly of TCR beta libraries relied on iRepertoire HTBI primers together with Arm-PCR of CDR3 regions. Each CDR3 protein gets one entry after TCRdb re-called the multiplex PCR reads with MiXCR. Of approximately 210,000 distinct CDR3 sequences listed, approximately 16% were seen once; the top ten hold about 20%. The time point is: newly diagnosed GD, antithyroid drugs for less than 3 months. The TCR library was prepared using RNA isolated from PBMCs. Sample: peripheral blood mononuclear cells (PBMCs), taken at new diagnosis, from a patient treated with antithyroid drugs. The receptors were sampled from a female donor with Graves disease.

The DNA for the CDR3 is TGTGCCAGCAACCTTAAGGGGTACCAAGAGACCCAGTACTTC. Amino acids: CASNLKGYQETQYF. The chain combines TRBV28 with TRBJ2-5, with D tentatively TRBD1 (5 bases). Germline V gene lookup returns CDR1 MDHEN and CDR2 SYDVKM. Trimming removed 7 bases from V and 0 bases from J, with 12 bases in between. The CDR3 length is 14 residues. The full variable domain, in which reference TRBV28 and TRBJ2-5 provide the parts outside the CDR3, is DVKVTQSSRYLVKRTGEKVFLECVQDMDHENMFWYRQDPGLGLRLIYFSYDVKMKEKGDIPEGYSVSREKKERFSLILESASTNQTSMYLCASNLKGYQETQYFGPGTRLLVL.

This clonotype has a count of ten or more. The chain is built from TRBV20-1 and TRBJ2-2; D unclear. Germline V lookup: CDR1 DFQATT, CDR2 SNEGSKA (reference sequence). The CDR3 runs to 14 residues. Deletions cut 3 bases from V and 3 bases from J, with 11 bases between. Written as DNA, the CDR3 is TGCAGTGCTAGTCCAGTGCGGTACACCGGGGAGCTGTTTTTT. It is translated as CSASPVRYTGELFF.

This clonotype has ten or more counts. The chain combines TRBV7-9 with TRBJ2-5, with D possibly TRBD2 on 5 matching bases. V lost 1 base and J lost 2, with 20 bases in between. Germline CDR1 reads SEHNR; CDR2 reads FQNEAQ (reference sequence). The length of the CDR3 is 18 residues. The DNA of the CDR3 is TGTGCCAGCAGCTTAGGGTGGTCCGCGGGCCAAGAACAAGAGACCCAGTACTTC. Its protein product is CASSLGWSAGQEQETQYF.

This clonotype was found once. This is likely an artifact of a read error, given a far larger clone one base away. V usage is TRBV10-3 and J usage is TRBJ2-5; 8 bases fit TRBD1. CDR3 length equals 15 residues. In germline, CDR1 is ENHRY, CDR2 SYGVKD. The junction had 9 bases not matched to a gene; V was cut back by 5 bases and J by 4 bases. The CDR3 DNA reads TGTGCCATCAGTCCCTTGGACAGGGTAGTAGAGACCCAGTACTTC. Its translation is CAISPLDRVVETQYF.

The gene calls are TRBV11-2 and TRBJ2-7; 9 positions match TRBD2. CDR1 and CDR2 from the germline V gene are SGHAT and FQNNGV. The CDR3 loop spans 16 amino acids. With V trimmed by 1 base and J by 0 bases, 4 bases remained unmatched. The DNA of the CDR3 is TGTGCCAGCAGCTTAGCCCTAGCGGGACTCTCCTACGAGCAGTACTTC. Residues: CASSLALAGLSYEQYF.

In this sample, this clonotype turned up a few times. Possible read error: a much larger clone is one base away. J is TRBJ2-2 and V is TRBV28; no reliable D call. The CDR3 totals 12 residues. V lost 2 bases and J 7 bases, leaving 5 bases between the germline ends. Per the germline V gene, CDR1 is MDHEN and CDR2 is SYDVKM. CDR3 sequence (DNA): TGTGCCAGCAGTTTACTCATCGGGGAGCTGTTTTTT. Encoded protein: CASSLLIGELFF.

Regarding this clonotype: This may stem from a read error, because a much larger clone lies one nucleotide away. This sequence joins TRBV15 and TRBJ2-7, with 13 bases aligning to TRBD2. The germline CDR1 and CDR2 sequences are LNHNV and YYDKDF (reference sequence). Unmatched junction bases numbered 11, after V lost 0 bases and J lost 9 bases. This CDR3 has 17 amino acids. The CDR3 reads CATSRDSGLAGVVGQYF. DNA for the CDR3: TGTGCCACCAGCAGAGATAGTGGACTAGCGGGAGTGGTAGGGCAGTACTTC.

V usage is TRBV28 and J usage is TRBJ1-5; D call uncertain. V was trimmed by 6 bases and J by 4 bases, leaving 13 bases between them. The CDR3 is 14 amino acids. CDR1 is MDHEN and CDR2 is SYDVKM in the germline V gene. The CDR3 reads CASRPRWLNQPQHF. DNA of the CDR3: TGTGCCAGCAGGCCCCGGTGGCTAAATCAGCCCCAGCATTTT.

Concerning this clonotype: With only one base between it and a far larger clone, this is likely a read error. This sequence joins TRBV27 and TRBJ1-1; D gene unclear. Germline loops: CDR1 MNHEY, CDR2 SMNVEV (reference sequence). Trimming removed 5 bases at V and 1 base at J, with 11 bases between. CDR3 length: 14 amino acids. CDR3 loop: CASSTSLGNTEAFF. In DNA, the CDR3 is TGTGCCAGCAGTACCTCTTTGGGGAACACTGAAGCTTTCTTT.

In this sample, this clonotype turned up many times. This chain connects TRBV3-1 to TRBJ2-1; 13 bases agree with TRBD2. The CDR3 length is 17 residues. V lost 0 bases, J lost 7 bases, and 6 bases stayed unmatched. Germline CDR1 and CDR2: LGHDT and YNNKEL (reference sequence). The CDR3 nucleotides are TGTGCCAGCAGCCAAGATTCCGGGACTAGCGGGACGAATGAGCAGTTCTTC. Its protein is CASSQDSGTSGTNEQFF.

The table lists this clonotype with a few counts. This chain's CDR3 is CASSQDYSGAYNEQFF. For the CDR3, the DNA is TGTGCCAGCAGCCAAGATTATAGCGGCGCCTACAATGAGCAGTTCTTC. This chain connects TRBV3-1 to TRBJ2-1; tentative D call: TRBD2 (6 bases). The length of the CDR3 is 16 residues. The germline CDR1 and CDR2 sequences are LGHDT and YNNKEL (reference sequence). V lost 0 bases, J lost 2 bases, and 11 bases lay in between.

This clonotype showed up many times. V and J are TRBV9 and TRBJ1-2; D gene unclear. Germline-derived CDR1 and CDR2 are SGDLS and YYNGEE. The CDR3 loop spans 16 amino acids. Trimming removed 0 bases at V and 0 bases at J, with 12 bases between. In DNA, the CDR3 is TGTGCCAGCAGCGTAGGGGTAGGGAAGGCTAACTATGGCTACACCTTC. The encoded protein is CASSVGVGKANYGYTF. Filled out from reference TRBV9 and TRBJ1-2, the complete variable domain reads DSGVTQTPKHLITATGQRVTLRCSPRSGDLSVYWYQQSLDQGLQFLIQYYNGEERAKGNILERFSAQQFPDLHSELNLSSLELGDSALYFCASSVGVGKANYGYTFGSGTRLTVV.

This chain links TRBV7-9 with TRBJ2-7; 7 nucleotides line up with TRBD2. V shed 3 bases and J 3 bases; nucleotides not matched to a gene: 2. The CDR3 totals 13 residues. CDR1 SEHNR and CDR2 FQNEAQ come from the germline V gene (reference sequence). The CDR3 loop reads CASSFGTIYEQYF. CDR3 in DNA: TGTGCCAGCAGCTTCGGGACTATCTACGAGCAGTACTTC.

For this clonotype: A much bigger clone sits one base away, suggesting this may be a read error. The DNA for the CDR3 is TGCGCCAGCGGCGGGACTAGCGGGAGGAGTGAGCAGTTCTTC. It codes for CASGGTSGRSEQFF. The chain combines TRBV5-1 with TRBJ2-1, with 15 bases matching TRBD2. The trim removed 7 bases at V and 9 bases at J, leaving 5 bases unmatched. Germline values: CDR1 SGHRS, CDR2 YFSETQ. The length of the CDR3 is 14 residues.

This clonotype was observed at least ten times. The V and J genes are TRBV7-9 and TRBJ2-1; D unresolved. The germline V gene has CDR1 SEHNR and CDR2 FQNEAQ (reference sequence). Trimming removed 0 bases from V and 8 bases from J, with 11 bases in between. CDR3 length: 14 residues. CDR3 sequence: CASSLARESDEQFF. For the CDR3, the DNA is TGTGCCAGCAGCTTAGCACGTGAAAGCGATGAGCAGTTCTTC.

This clonotype was detected many times. This chain uses TRBV18 with TRBJ2-1, with D perhaps TRBD1 (5 bases). The V gene's germline CDR1 is KGHSH and CDR2 LQKENI. CDR3 length: 13 residues. V lost 4 bases and J 3 bases, leaving 7 bases between the germline ends. This CDR3 is CASSLTVYNEQFF. DNA for the CDR3: TGTGCCAGCTCACTGACAGTCTACAATGAGCAGTTCTTC.

The sample holds many counts of this clonotype. The genes are TRBV6-9 and TRBJ1-1; possibly TRBD1 for D (6 bases). CDR3 length equals 15 residues. V dropped 3 bases and J dropped 0 bases, with 11 bases sitting between them. Germline CDR1 reads MNHGY; CDR2 reads SVAAGI. The CDR3 loop is CASSYSGEVNTEAFF. The CDR3, as DNA: TGTGCCAGCAGTTACTCAGGGGAGGTGAACACTGAAGCTTTCTTT.

This clonotype was observed many times. This chain uses TRBV20-1 with TRBJ1-4, with a possible D match to TRBD1 (6 bases). This CDR3 contains 14 residues. CDR1 DFQATT and CDR2 SNEGSKA come from the germline V gene (reference sequence). V was shortened by 3 bases and J by 4 bases, with 12 bases between the two germline ends. CDR3 sequence reads: CSASPGGGNEKLFF. CDR3 in DNA: TGCAGTGCTAGTCCGGGGGGCGGTAATGAAAAACTGTTTTTT.

This clonotype was detected many times. The genes are TRBV28 and TRBJ2-5; 7 positions agree with TRBD2. The J segment lost 4 bases and the V segment lost 6 bases, leaving 23 bases of the junction unmatched. The CDR3 has 19 amino acids. The germline gives CDR1 MDHEN, CDR2 SYDVKM. CDR3: CASSSGAASGGHLGETQYF. The CDR3 DNA reads TGTGCCAGCAGCTCCGGGGCTGCGTCGGGGGGTCACTTGGGAGAGACCCAGTACTTC.

The chain joins TRBV11-3 to TRBJ1-5; 10 bases fit TRBD1. Germline values: CDR1 SGHNT, CDR2 YENEEA. Trimming took 5 bases from V and 3 from J; bases not matched to a gene: 7. This CDR3 spans 16 amino acids. The CDR3 is CASSVGQGHHNQPQHF. Written as DNA, the CDR3 is TGTGCCAGCAGCGTGGGACAGGGGCACCACAATCAGCCCCAGCATTTT.

This clonotype was observed many times. The chain combines TRBV2 with TRBJ1-1, with D uncertain. This CDR3 region has 13 residues. Germline CDR1 is SNHLY and CDR2 is FYNNEI. The germline V and J ends were trimmed by 5 bases and 10 bases, with 17 bases remaining between them. The CDR3 region is CASSPSDALRAFF. In nucleotides, the CDR3 is TGTGCCAGCAGTCCCTCTGACGCGTTACGAGCTTTCTTT.

This clonotype was counted ten times or more. The chain joins TRBV2 to TRBJ2-7; D ambiguous. The CDR3 length is 11 residues. Trimming pared 5 bases from V and 12 bases from J, leaving 14 bases between. Germline V gene sequence: CDR1 SNHLY, CDR2 FYNNEI. The CDR3 DNA is TGTGCCAGCAGTCTTATCGAGTCAGTGTACTTC. Its protein product is CASSLIESVYF.

The V and J genes are TRBV12-3 or TRBV12-4 and TRBJ2-3; 10 nucleotides align to TRBD2. The CDR3 length is 19 residues. V lost 6 bases, J lost 2 bases, and 17 bases stayed unmatched. CDR3 loop: CASSFIADLSGRPTDTQYF. The CDR3 DNA reads TGTGCCAGCAGCTTCATAGCGGATCTTAGCGGGAGGCCCACAGATACGCAGTATTTT.

V usage is TRBV7-3 and J usage is TRBJ1-3, with a tentative D call TRBD1 (6 bases). The CDR3 length is 13 residues. Germline values: CDR1 SGHTA, CDR2 FQGTGA. V lost 5 bases and J lost 4, with 9 bases in between. This CDR3 reads CASSGGGGNTIYF. The CDR3 region has the DNA TGTGCCAGCAGCGGCGGGGGCGGAAACACCATATATTTT.

Ten or more counts support this clonotype. V and J are TRBV28 and TRBJ2-1; 11 positions match TRBD2. This CDR3 has 15 amino acids. V lost 5 bases and J lost 4; bases outside the gene matches: 4. Germline CDR1 and CDR2: MDHEN and SYDVKM. The CDR3 loop reads CASSDPSGRYNEQFF. The CDR3 coding sequence is TGTGCCAGCAGTGATCCTAGCGGGAGGTACAATGAGCAGTTCTTC.

This clonotype was detected many times. The chain has TRBV29-1 and TRBJ2-5; D is unresolved. The germline V gene encodes CDR1 SQVTM and CDR2 ANQGSEA. Trimming left V 7 bases short and J 2 bases short, with 5 bases between. CDR3 size: 10 residues. CDR3 residues: CSAAQETQYF. The DNA of the CDR3 is TGCAGCGCCGCACAAGAGACCCAGTACTTC.